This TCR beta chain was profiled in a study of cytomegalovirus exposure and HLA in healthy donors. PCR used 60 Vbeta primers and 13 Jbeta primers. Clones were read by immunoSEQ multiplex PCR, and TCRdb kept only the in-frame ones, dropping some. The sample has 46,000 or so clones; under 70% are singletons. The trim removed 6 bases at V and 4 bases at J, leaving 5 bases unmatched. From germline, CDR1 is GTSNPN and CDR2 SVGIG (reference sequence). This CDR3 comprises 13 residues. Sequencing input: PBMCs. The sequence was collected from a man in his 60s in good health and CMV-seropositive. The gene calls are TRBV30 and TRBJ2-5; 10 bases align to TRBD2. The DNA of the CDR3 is TGTGCCTGCAACTTAGCGGGAGGAGAGACCCAGTACTTC. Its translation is CACNLAGGETQYF.